Shown below are 23 T cell receptor beta chains from a single sample sequenced in a study of long-term antiretroviral therapy in people with HIV. Samples were assayed with immunoSEQ v3.0 at survey level. The method was immunoSEQ multiplex PCR; TCRdb's version includes in-frame clones alone and lacks a portion of them. The repertoire consists of 8,500 to 14,000 clones, with roughly 91% occurring once and the leading ten covering 15% to 25%. The specimen comprised unsorted PBMCs, sampled 0.2 years before starting antiretroviral therapy. These receptors all come from a woman in her thirties or forties with HIV.

Only one count was recorded for this clone. This chain links TRBV19 with TRBJ1-4, with TRBD1 matching over 8 bases. The trim removed 5 bases at V and 7 bases at J, leaving 9 bases unmatched. The germline gives CDR1 LNHDA, CDR2 SQIVND (reference sequence). The CDR3 sequence is 15 residues long. CDR3 DNA: TGTGCCAGTAGTTCCCTCAGGGGGCTGGGTGAAAAACTGTTTTTT. Encoded protein: CASSSLRGLGEKLFF.

The CDR3 sequence: CASSTTKLERNEQFF. The CDR3 DNA reads TGTGCCAGCAGTACGACCAAGTTAGAGCGCAATGAGCAGTTCTTC. The gene calls are TRBV27 and TRBJ2-1; D unresolved. V shed 5 bases and J shed 6 bases, with 17 bases lying between them. CDR1 and CDR2 (germline): MNHEY, SMNVEV (reference sequence). The CDR3 totals 15 residues.

This clone was observed once. The rearrangement uses TRBV29-1 and TRBJ1-4; TRBD1 matches 9 bases. V gave up 3 bases and J gave up 5 bases; unmatched junction bases: 1. The CDR3 length is 13 residues. The germline CDR1 and CDR2 sequences are SQVTM and ANQGSEA. In DNA form, the CDR3 reads TGCAGCGTTGAGACAGGGGGGAATGAAAAACTGTTTTTT. Protein product: CSVETGGNEKLFF.

The V call is TRBV23-1, the J call TRBJ2-1; D unresolved. TRBV23-1 has ORF status, its function being uncertain. The CDR3 loop spans 16 amino acids. V shed 0 bases and J shed 4 bases, with 13 bases lying between them. CDR3 nucleotides: TGCGCCAGCAGTCAATCGTTCGCGACCGGTTACAATGAGCAGTTCTTC. Protein sequence: CASSQSFATGYNEQFF.

A single count supports this clone. The CDR3 nucleotides are TGTGCCATCAGACGACAGGGGGCTAACTATGGCTACACCTTC. Translated: CAIRRQGANYGYTF. J is TRBJ1-2 and V is TRBV10-3; 9 nucleotides align to TRBD1. Looked up from germline, CDR1 is ENHRY and CDR2 is SYGVKD. The CDR3 loop spans 14 amino acids. V lost 6 bases to trimming and J lost 0 bases; unmatched junction nucleotides: 2.

This rearrangement joins TRBV30 to TRBJ1-4, with no clear D. V dropped 3 bases and J dropped 3 bases, with 8 bases sitting between them. This CDR3 contains 13 residues. CDR1 and CDR2 (germline): GTSNPN, SVGIG (reference sequence). CDR3 bases: TGTGCCTGGAGCGAGGGAGCTAATGAAAAACTGTTTTTT. It yields the protein CAWSEGANEKLFF.

This clone has just one count. V and J are TRBV7-2 and TRBJ2-2; D ambiguous. CDR1 is SGHTA, CDR2 FQGNSA, per germline. The CDR3 runs 14 residues. Trimming removed 5 bases at V and 0 bases at J, with 7 bases between. The chain's CDR3 is CASSPFSNTGELFF. The DNA for the CDR3 is TGTGCCAGCAGCCCCTTTTCGAACACCGGGGAGCTGTTTTTT.

The rearrangement joins TRBV6-1 to TRBJ2-5; 9 positions agree with TRBD2. CDR1 is MNHNS and CDR2 is SASEGT in the germline V gene. Losses at the gene ends were 0 bases for V and 0 bases for J; bases not matched to a gene: 2. This CDR3 has 16 amino acids. This CDR3 is CASSEALAGYQETQYF. The CDR3, as DNA: TGTGCCAGCAGTGAAGCTCTAGCGGGGTACCAAGAGACCCAGTACTTC.

The gene calls are TRBV6-6 and TRBJ2-5, with 7 bases fitting TRBD1. The CDR3 length is 14 residues. V shed 5 bases, J shed 1 base, and the junction held 4 bases outside the gene matches. Germline V gene lookup returns CDR1 MNHNY and CDR2 SVGAGI (reference sequence). This CDR3 is CASSTGTVQETQYF. Here the CDR3 DNA reads TGTGCCAGCAGTACAGGGACAGTCCAAGAGACCCAGTACTTC.

The chain employs TRBV30 and TRBJ2-7; D is uncertain. Germline assignment: CDR1 GTSNPN and CDR2 SVGIG (reference sequence). With 6 bases removed from V and 6 bases from J, the gap between germline ends came to 9 bases. The CDR3 contains 10 residues. In DNA form, the CDR3 reads TGTGCCTGTGGCATGGTCGAGCAGTACTTC. It yields the protein CACGMVEQYF.

The chain employs TRBV9 and TRBJ1-2; the D gene is possibly TRBD1 (5 bases). This CDR3 region has 15 residues. Per germline, CDR1 SGDLS and CDR2 YYNGEE. Trimming shortened V by 0 bases and J by 4 bases, and 13 bases separated the two germline ends. CDR3 nucleotide sequence: TGTGCCAGCAGCGTAGGTGAGGGGCCGCTCTATGGCTACACCTTC. It specifies CASSVGEGPLYGYTF.

The chain joins TRBV14 to TRBJ2-3; 11 bases line up with TRBD1. Germline lookup yields CDR1 SGHDN and CDR2 FVKESK. This CDR3 has 17 residues. With V trimmed by 0 bases and J by 4 bases, 6 bases remained unmatched. The CDR3 spells CASSQEVADRGPDTQYF. The CDR3 region has the DNA TGTGCCAGCAGCCAAGAAGTCGCGGACAGGGGGCCAGATACGCAGTATTTT.

The V and J genes are TRBV5-6 and TRBJ2-3, with D perhaps TRBD2 (5 bases). This CDR3 region has 19 residues. The V gene lost 3 bases and the J gene lost 3 bases, with 26 bases spanning the gap. Germline V lookup: CDR1 SGHDT, CDR2 YYEEEE. The CDR3 region is CASSSGGRGRDMRTDTQYF. The CDR3 nucleotides are TGTGCCAGCAGCTCGGGCGGTAGAGGGCGCGACATGAGGACAGATACGCAGTATTTT.

For the CDR3, the DNA is TGTGCCAGCAGCTCGAGGGTGGGGGGGGTCCTGGGCTACGAGCAGTACTTC. This translates into CASSSRVGGVLGYEQYF. The chain carries TRBV7-9 and TRBJ2-7, with 7 bases that match TRBD2. The germline V gene encodes CDR1 SEHNR and CDR2 FQNEAQ (reference sequence). The J segment lost 3 bases and the V segment lost 4 bases, leaving 15 bases of the junction unmatched. The CDR3 sequence is 17 residues long.

The genes are TRBV4-1 and TRBJ1-4; perhaps TRBD1 as D (5 bases). The germline V and J ends were trimmed by 0 bases and 8 bases, with 13 bases remaining between them. Germline V gene sequence: CDR1 MGHRA, CDR2 YSYEKL. The length of the CDR3 is 15 residues. For the CDR3, the DNA is TGCGCCAGCAGCCAAGACCCAGGGTTGAAGGAAAAACTGTTTTTT. Protein: CASSQDPGLKEKLFF.

Only a few counts were recorded for this clone. This chain joins TRBV12-5 and TRBJ1-1, with 8 bases that match TRBD1. Germline lookup yields CDR1 LGHNT and CDR2 FRNRAP. Trimming at V came to 1 base and at J to 1 base, leaving 2 bases not matched to a gene. This CDR3 has 15 amino acids. CDR3 residues: CASGLAGTGNTEAFF. The CDR3 nucleotides read TGTGCTAGTGGTTTGGCCGGGACAGGGAACACTGAAGCTTTCTTT.

CDR3 in amino acids: CASSSRDRGSSQYF. The CDR3 DNA reads as TGTGCCAGCAGCTCCCGGGACAGAGGTTCTTCCCAGTACTTC. The chain carries TRBV13 and TRBJ2-5; 7 bases agree with TRBD1. Trimming cost V 4 bases and J 9 bases; bases outside gene matches: 11. This CDR3 region has 14 residues. CDR1 and CDR2 from the germline V gene are PRHDT and FYEKMQ (reference sequence).

The V gene is TRBV30, the J gene TRBJ1-2, with D possibly being TRBD1 (5 bases). Trimming left V 3 bases short and J 2 bases short, with 19 bases between. CDR1 and CDR2 (germline): GTSNPN, SVGIG (reference sequence). This CDR3 is 16 amino acids long. The chain's CDR3 is CAWSHLGTVVNYGYTF. CDR3 nucleotide sequence: TGTGCCTGGAGCCATCTCGGGACGGTAGTGAACTATGGCTACACCTTC.

A remark on this clone: A read error may account for a junction end that differs from germline. This chain links TRBV5-1 with TRBJ2-7; 13 nucleotides agree with TRBD2. The CDR3 loop spans 14 amino acids. The germline V gene encodes CDR1 SGHRS and CDR2 YFSETQ. The CDR3 nucleotides are TGCACCAGCAGCTTACTAGCGGGGGGGCAGGAGCAGTACTTC. This encodes CTSSLLAGGQEQYF.

The chain recombines TRBV5-6 with TRBJ2-7; D may match TRBD1 or TRBD2 (5 bases each). The ends were cut back, 7 bases at V and 2 bases at J, with 16 bases in the middle. There are 14 residues in the CDR3. Germline assignment: CDR1 SGHDT and CDR2 YYEEEE. The CDR3 region is CASEGTRRPYEQYF. DNA for the CDR3: TGTGCCAGCGAGGGGACCAGAAGGCCCTACGAGCAGTACTTC.

The chain is built from TRBV7-2 and TRBJ2-7, with D perhaps TRBD2 (6 bases). This CDR3 is built from 14 residues. The germline V gene has CDR1 SGHTA and CDR2 FQGNSA. Between the trimmed V and J ends, which lost 2 bases and 3 bases, there was a span of 11 bases. The CDR3 nucleotides read TGTGCCAGCAGCTTAAAGGCGGGGAGCTACGAGCAGTACTTC. Translation gives CASSLKAGSYEQYF.

Only one count was recorded for this clone. The chain links TRBV6-5 to TRBJ2-3; D is tentatively TRBD1 or TRBD2 (5 bases each). CDR1 is MNHEY, CDR2 SVGAGI, per germline. The CDR3 is 15 amino acids. The V and J ends lost 0 bases and 2 bases respectively, with 9 bases between them. The CDR3 sequence: CASSYSGRYTDTQYF. DNA for the CDR3: TGTGCCAGCAGTTACTCGGGACGTTACACAGATACGCAGTATTTT.

The chain links TRBV4-1 to TRBJ2-7; D tentatively fits TRBD1 or TRBD2 (5 bases each). Trimming took 0 bases from V and 6 from J, leaving 15 bases between them. CDR3 size: 15 residues. Germline-derived CDR1 and CDR2 are MGHRA and YSYEKL. Here the CDR3 reads CASSQEERGPGEQYF. The CDR3 DNA reads TGCGCCAGCAGCCAAGAAGAGAGGGGCCCGGGCGAGCAGTACTTC.